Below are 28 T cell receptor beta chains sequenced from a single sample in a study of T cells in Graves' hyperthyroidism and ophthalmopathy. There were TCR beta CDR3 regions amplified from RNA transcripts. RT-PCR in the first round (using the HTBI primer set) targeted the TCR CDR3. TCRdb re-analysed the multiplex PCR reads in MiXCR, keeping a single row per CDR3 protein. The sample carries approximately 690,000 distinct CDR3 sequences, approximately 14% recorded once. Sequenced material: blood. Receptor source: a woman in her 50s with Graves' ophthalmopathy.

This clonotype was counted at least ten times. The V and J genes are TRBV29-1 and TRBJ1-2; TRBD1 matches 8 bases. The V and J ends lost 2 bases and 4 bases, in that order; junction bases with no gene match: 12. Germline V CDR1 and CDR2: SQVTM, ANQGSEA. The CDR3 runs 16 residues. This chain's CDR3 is CSVESGFPTGAYGYTF. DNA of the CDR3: TGCAGCGTTGAATCGGGGTTTCCGACAGGGGCCTATGGCTACACCTTC.

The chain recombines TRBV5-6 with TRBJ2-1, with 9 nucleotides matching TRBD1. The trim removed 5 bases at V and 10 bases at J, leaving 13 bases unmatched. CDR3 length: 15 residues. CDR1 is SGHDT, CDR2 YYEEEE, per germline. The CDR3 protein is CASRAGTGTLFEQFF. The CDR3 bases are TGTGCCAGCAGGGCCGGGACAGGGACCCTATTCGAGCAGTTCTTC.

The CDR3 loop reads CASSQVGGGDGTDTQYF. The CDR3 DNA reads TGTGCCAGCAGCCAAGTTGGGGGGGGAGACGGCACAGATACGCAGTATTTT. V and J are TRBV4-2 and TRBJ2-3; 7 bases fit TRBD2. The germline V gene has CDR1 LGHNA and CDR2 YNFKEQ. V trimming: 1 base; J trimming: 1 base; junction bases outside the gene matches: 8. The CDR3 runs 17 residues.

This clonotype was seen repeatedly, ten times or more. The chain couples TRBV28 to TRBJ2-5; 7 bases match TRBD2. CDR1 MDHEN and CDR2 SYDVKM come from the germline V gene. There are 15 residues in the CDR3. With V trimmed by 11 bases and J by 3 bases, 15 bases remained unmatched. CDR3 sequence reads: CAVHPSGGGEETQYF. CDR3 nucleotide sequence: TGTGCCGTACACCCCTCGGGGGGAGGCGAAGAGACCCAGTACTTC.

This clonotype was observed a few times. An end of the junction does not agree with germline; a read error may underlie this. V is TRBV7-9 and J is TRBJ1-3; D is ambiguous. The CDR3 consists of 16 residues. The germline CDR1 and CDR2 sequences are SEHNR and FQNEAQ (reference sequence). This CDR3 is CASSLVRAGSGNTICF. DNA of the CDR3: TGTGCCAGCAGCCTCGTGCGGGCCGGCTCTGGAAACACCATATGTTTT.

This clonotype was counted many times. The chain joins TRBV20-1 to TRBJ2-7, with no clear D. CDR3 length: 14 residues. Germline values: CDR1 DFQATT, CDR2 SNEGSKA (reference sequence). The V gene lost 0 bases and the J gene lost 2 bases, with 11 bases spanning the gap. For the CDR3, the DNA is TGCAGTGCTAGAGAAGGTGTTATACCCTACGAGCAGTACTTC. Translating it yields CSAREGVIPYEQYF.

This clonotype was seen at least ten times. The CDR3 DNA follows: TGTGCCAGCAGCTTCGGACAGCCTTCCTACAATGAGCAGTTCTTC. This encodes CASSFGQPSYNEQFF. The V gene is TRBV11-2, the J gene TRBJ2-1; perhaps TRBD1 as D (6 bases). The CDR3 runs 15 residues. V was shortened by 3 bases and J by 1 base, with 10 bases between the two germline ends. Germline CDR1 SGHAT, CDR2 FQNNGV.

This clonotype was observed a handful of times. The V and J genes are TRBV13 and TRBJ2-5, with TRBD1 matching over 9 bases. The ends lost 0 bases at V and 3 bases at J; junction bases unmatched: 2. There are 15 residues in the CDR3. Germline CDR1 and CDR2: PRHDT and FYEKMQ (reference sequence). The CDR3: CASSLGWDREETQYF. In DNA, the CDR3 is TGTGCCAGCAGCTTAGGTTGGGACAGGGAAGAGACCCAGTACTTC.

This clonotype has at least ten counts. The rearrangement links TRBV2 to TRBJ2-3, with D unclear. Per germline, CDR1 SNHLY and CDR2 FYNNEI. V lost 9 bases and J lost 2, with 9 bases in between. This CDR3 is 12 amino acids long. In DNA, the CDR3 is TGTGCCAGTACTATCCTCACAGATACGCAGTATTTT. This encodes CASTILTDTQYF.

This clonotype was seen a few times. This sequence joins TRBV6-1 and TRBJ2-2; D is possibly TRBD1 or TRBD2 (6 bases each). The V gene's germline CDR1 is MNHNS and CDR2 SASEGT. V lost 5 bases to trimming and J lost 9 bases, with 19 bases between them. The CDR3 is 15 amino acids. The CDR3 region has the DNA TGTGCCAGCAGTAGGGGGGAGTGGATAGACCGGGAGCTGTTTTTT. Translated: CASSRGEWIDRELFF.

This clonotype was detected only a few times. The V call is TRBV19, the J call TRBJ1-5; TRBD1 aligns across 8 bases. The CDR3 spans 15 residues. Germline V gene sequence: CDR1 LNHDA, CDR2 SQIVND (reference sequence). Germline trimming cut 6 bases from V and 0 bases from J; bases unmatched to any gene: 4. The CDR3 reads CASRQGGTSNQPQHF. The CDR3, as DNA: TGTGCCAGTAGACAGGGGGGTACTAGCAATCAGCCCCAGCATTTT.

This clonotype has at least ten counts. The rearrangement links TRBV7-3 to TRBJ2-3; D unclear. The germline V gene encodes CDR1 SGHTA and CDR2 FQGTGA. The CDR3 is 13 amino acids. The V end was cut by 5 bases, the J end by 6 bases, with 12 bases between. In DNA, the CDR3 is TGTGCCAGCAGCCCGTACCCCCGGGATACGCAGTATTTT. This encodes CASSPYPRDTQYF.

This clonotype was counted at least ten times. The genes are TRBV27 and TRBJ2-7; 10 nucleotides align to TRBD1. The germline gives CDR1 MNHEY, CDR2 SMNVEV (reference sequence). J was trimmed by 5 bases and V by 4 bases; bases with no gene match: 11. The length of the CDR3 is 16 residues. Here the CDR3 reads CASSSAGQGGSHEQYF. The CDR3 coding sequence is TGTGCCAGCAGTTCAGCCGGACAGGGGGGTTCGCACGAGCAGTACTTC.

The CDR3 spells CSASGLAGSIYEQYF. In nucleotides, the CDR3 is TGCAGTGCTAGCGGGCTAGCGGGATCCATCTACGAGCAGTACTTC. The chain uses TRBV20-1 and TRBJ2-7; 9 nucleotides line up with TRBD2. Germline V gene lookup returns CDR1 DFQATT and CDR2 SNEGSKA (reference sequence). V was pared by 3 bases and J by 3 bases, with 9 bases of the junction left unmatched. The CDR3 is 15 amino acids.

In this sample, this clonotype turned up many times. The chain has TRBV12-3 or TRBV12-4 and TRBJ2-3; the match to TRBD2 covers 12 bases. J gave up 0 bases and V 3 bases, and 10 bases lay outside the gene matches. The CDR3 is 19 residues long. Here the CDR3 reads CASSFASGRALRSTDTQYF. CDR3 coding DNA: TGTGCCAGCAGTTTTGCTAGCGGGAGGGCCCTCCGAAGCACAGATACGCAGTATTTT.

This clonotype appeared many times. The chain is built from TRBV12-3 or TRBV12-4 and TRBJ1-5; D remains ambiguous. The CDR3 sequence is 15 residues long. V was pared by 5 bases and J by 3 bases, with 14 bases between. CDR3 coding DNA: TGTGCCAGCAGTGACTCTGGACTACCCAATCAGCCCCAGCATTTT. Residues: CASSDSGLPNQPQHF.

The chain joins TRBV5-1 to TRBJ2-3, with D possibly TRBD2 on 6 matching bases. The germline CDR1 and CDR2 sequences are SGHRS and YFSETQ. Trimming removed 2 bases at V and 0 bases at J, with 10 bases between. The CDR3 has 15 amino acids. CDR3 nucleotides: TGCGCCAGCAGCTTCCGGGGACTTAGCACAGATACGCAGTATTTT. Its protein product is CASSFRGLSTDTQYF.

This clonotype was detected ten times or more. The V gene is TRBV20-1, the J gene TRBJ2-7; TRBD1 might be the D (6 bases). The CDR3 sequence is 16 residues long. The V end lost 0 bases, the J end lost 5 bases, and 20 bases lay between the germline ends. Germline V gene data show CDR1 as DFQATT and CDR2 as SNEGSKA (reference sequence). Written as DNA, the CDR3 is TGCAGTGCTAGAGATGGCGCCGGGGCAGGGGAAAACGAGCAGTACTTC. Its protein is CSARDGAGAGENEQYF.

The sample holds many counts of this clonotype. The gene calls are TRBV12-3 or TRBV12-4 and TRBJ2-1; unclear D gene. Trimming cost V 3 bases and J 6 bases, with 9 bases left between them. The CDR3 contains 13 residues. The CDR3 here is CASSFRTVNEQFF. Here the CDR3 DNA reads TGTGCCAGCAGTTTCCGGACGGTCAATGAGCAGTTCTTC.

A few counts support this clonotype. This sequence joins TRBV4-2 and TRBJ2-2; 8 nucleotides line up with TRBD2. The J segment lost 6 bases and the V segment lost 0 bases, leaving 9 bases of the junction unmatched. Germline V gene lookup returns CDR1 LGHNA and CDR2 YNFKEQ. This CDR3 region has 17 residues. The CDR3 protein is CASSQDSSGSFPGELFF. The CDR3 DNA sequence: TGTGCCAGCAGCCAAGATTCGAGCGGGAGTTTCCCCGGGGAGCTGTTTTTT.

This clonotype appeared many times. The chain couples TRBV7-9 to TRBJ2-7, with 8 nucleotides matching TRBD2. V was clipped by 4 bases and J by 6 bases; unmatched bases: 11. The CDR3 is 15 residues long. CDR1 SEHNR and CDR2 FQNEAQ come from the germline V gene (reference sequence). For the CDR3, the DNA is TGTGCCAGCAGCTACCGAGAGAGCGGGAGAGGCGAGCAGTACTTC. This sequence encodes CASSYRESGRGEQYF.

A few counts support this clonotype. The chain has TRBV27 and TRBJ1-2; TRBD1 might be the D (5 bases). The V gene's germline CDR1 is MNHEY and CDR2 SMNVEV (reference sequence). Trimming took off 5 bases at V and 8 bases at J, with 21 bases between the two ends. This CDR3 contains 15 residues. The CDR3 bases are TGTGCCAGCAGTGACAACAGCTCAGGGCGTGGCGGCTACACCTTC. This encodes CASSDNSSGRGGYTF.

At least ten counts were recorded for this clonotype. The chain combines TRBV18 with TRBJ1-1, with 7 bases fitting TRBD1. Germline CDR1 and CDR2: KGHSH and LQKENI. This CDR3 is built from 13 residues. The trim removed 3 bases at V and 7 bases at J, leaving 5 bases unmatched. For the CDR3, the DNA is TGTGCCAGCTCACCGGGGGGACAGAGTGAAGCTTTCTTT. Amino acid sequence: CASSPGGQSEAFF.

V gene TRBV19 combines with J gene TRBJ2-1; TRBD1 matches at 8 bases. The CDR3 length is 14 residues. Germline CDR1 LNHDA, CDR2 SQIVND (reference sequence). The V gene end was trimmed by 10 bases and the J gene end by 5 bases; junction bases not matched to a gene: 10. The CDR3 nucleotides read TGTGCCACCTTAAGACAGGGGCGGAACAATGAGCAGTTCTTC. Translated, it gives CATLRQGRNNEQFF.

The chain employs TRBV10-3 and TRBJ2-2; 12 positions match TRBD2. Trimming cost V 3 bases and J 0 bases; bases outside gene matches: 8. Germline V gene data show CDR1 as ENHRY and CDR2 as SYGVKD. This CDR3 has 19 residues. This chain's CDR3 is CAISDFSGLAGANTGELFF. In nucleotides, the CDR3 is TGTGCCATCAGTGACTTTTCGGGACTAGCGGGCGCGAACACCGGGGAGCTGTTTTTT.

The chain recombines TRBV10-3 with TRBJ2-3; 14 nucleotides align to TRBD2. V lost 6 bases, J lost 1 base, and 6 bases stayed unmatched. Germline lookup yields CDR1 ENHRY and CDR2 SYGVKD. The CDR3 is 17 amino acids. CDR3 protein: CAISGTSGRGGTDTQYF. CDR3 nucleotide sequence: TGTGCCATCAGCGGGACTAGCGGGAGAGGAGGCACAGATACGCAGTATTTT.

CDR3 amino acids: CSAPLTKLGIFNNEQFF. The CDR3 nucleotides read TGCAGTGCTCCCCTCACGAAACTCGGGATCTTCAACAATGAGCAGTTCTTC. The rearrangement links TRBV20-1 to TRBJ2-1; D might be TRBD2 (5 bases). CDR3 size: 17 residues. V lost 5 bases to trimming and J lost 5 bases, with 25 bases between them. Germline CDR1 DFQATT, CDR2 SNEGSKA (reference sequence).

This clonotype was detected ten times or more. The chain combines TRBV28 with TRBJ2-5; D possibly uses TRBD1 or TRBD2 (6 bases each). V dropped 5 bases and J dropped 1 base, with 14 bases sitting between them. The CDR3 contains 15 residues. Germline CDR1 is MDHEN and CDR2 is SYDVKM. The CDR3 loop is CASSGGQDFQETQYF. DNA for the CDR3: TGTGCCAGCAGTGGGGGGCAGGATTTCCAAGAGACCCAGTACTTC.